The 10 T cell receptor beta chains listed next were all sequenced from one sample in a study of CD8 T cells in Susac syndrome. Random hexamers were used to reverse transcribe the RNA input (about 0.5 to 1 ug). TCRdb recomputed calls from the immunoSEQ multiplex PCR reads with MiXCR, one row per CDR3 protein. The repertoire holds a few hundred thousand distinct CDR3 sequences, approximately 95% seen once, with 0.082% in the top ten. The specimen was CD4+ T cells from PBMCs. Source of these receptors: a human donor with multiple sclerosis.

The chain employs TRBV6-6 and TRBJ1-2, with D uncertain. The length of the CDR3 is 13 residues. The V gene's germline CDR1 is MNHNY and CDR2 SVGAGI (reference sequence). The V end was cut by 5 bases, the J end by 4 bases, with 11 bases between. The CDR3 here is CASSLGKVYGYTF. The CDR3 bases are TGTGCCAGCAGTCTCGGAAAGGTCTATGGCTACACCTTC.

The chain has TRBV7-2 and TRBJ2-7; D is ambiguous. The V end was cut by 5 bases, the J end by 9 bases, with 11 bases between. The CDR3 contains 11 residues. CDR1 is SGHTA, CDR2 FQGNSA, per germline. The CDR3 protein is CASSPGPRQYF. The CDR3 coding sequence is TGTGCCAGCAGCCCCGGGCCGAGGCAGTACTTC.

The chain carries TRBV7-9 and TRBJ1-1; 7 nucleotides match TRBD1. Germline-derived CDR1 and CDR2 are SEHNR and FQNEAQ (reference sequence). The CDR3 contains 13 residues. J was trimmed by 8 bases and V by 5 bases; bases with no gene match: 8. The CDR3 DNA follows: TGTGCCAGCAGCCGACAGGGAACGATGGAAGCTTTCTTT. Protein: CASSRQGTMEAFF.

This chain links TRBV30 with TRBJ2-2; D may be TRBD1 (6 bases). Trimming shortened V by 5 bases and J by 6 bases, and 13 bases separated the two germline ends. This CDR3 spans 13 amino acids. Germline-derived CDR1 and CDR2 are GTSNPN and SVGIG (reference sequence). CDR3 residues: CAWATGLAGELFF. The CDR3, as DNA: TGTGCCTGGGCTACAGGGTTAGCCGGGGAGCTGTTTTTT.

The gene calls are TRBV29-1 and TRBJ1-1; D not certain. Trimming removed 7 bases from V and 0 bases from J, with 9 bases in between. CDR1 SQVTM and CDR2 ANQGSEA come from the germline V gene. The CDR3 length is 12 residues. CDR3 loop: CSAAPVNTEAFF. The DNA for the CDR3 is TGCAGCGCTGCGCCGGTGAACACTGAAGCTTTCTTT.

This clonotype was seen a single time. The V gene is TRBV10-3, the J gene TRBJ1-1; D remains unclear. V was pared by 4 bases and J by 1 base, with 10 bases between. The CDR3 runs to 14 residues. CDR1 is ENHRY and CDR2 is SYGVKD in the germline V gene. Here the CDR3 DNA reads TGTGCCATCAGTGCCTCCCGACAGAACACTGAAGCTTTCTTT. Protein sequence: CAISASRQNTEAFF.

The chain has TRBV4-2 and TRBJ1-2, with unresolved D. Trimming cost V 5 bases and J 2 bases, with 12 bases left between them. This CDR3 has 14 residues. Germline V lookup: CDR1 LGHNA, CDR2 YNFKEQ. The CDR3 region has the DNA TGTGCCAGCAGCATGGTTGGGGAGAACTATGGCTACACCTTC. It encodes CASSMVGENYGYTF.

This clonotype has just one count. The rearrangement joins TRBV20-1 to TRBJ2-7; 11 bases map to TRBD2. V lost 4 bases, J lost 1 base, and 3 bases stayed unmatched. Germline CDR1 is DFQATT and CDR2 is SNEGSKA (reference sequence). CDR3 length: 14 residues. The CDR3 DNA is TGCAGTGCTAAAGGGACTAGCGGTTCCTACGAGCAGTACGTC. This codes for CSAKGTSGSYEQYV.

This chain connects TRBV2 to TRBJ2-3; 8 bases map to TRBD1. The ends lost 7 bases at V and 4 bases at J; junction bases unmatched: 4. The CDR3 runs 13 residues. The V gene's germline CDR1 is SNHLY and CDR2 FYNNEI. The CDR3: CASTGGFADTQYF. DNA for the CDR3: TGTGCCAGCACAGGGGGCTTCGCAGATACGCAGTATTTT.

This clonotype was seen only once. The chain employs TRBV20-1 and TRBJ1-5, with TRBD1 as a possible D gene (6 bases). V lost 0 bases and J lost 11, with 17 bases in between. The CDR3 has 14 amino acids. CDR1 and CDR2 from the germline V gene are DFQATT and SNEGSKA (reference sequence). The DNA of the CDR3 is TGCAGTGCTAGAGAAGGGGGACGCCTAACGACCCAGCATTTT. This gives the protein CSAREGGRLTTQHF.